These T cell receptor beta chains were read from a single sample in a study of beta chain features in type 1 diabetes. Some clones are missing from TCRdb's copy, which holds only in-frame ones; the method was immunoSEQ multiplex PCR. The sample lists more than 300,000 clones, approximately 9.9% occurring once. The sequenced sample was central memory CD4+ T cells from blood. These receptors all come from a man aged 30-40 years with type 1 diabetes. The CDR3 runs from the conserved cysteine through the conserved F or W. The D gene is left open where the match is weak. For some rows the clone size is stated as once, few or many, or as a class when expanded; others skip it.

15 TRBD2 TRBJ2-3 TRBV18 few TGTGCCAGCTCACCTGGACTAGCGGGCACAGATACGCAGTATTTT CASSPGLAGTDTQYF
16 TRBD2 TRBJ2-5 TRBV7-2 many TGTGCCAGCAGCTCCAGACTAGCGGGAATCCAAGAGACCCAGTACTTC CASSSRLAGIQETQYF
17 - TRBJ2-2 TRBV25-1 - TGTGCCAGCAGTGAATTTTTCGACTCGGCGAACACCGGGGAGCTGTTTTTT CASSEFFDSANTGELFF
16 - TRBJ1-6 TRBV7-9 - TGTGCCAGCAGCTTAGGACTTTCCGGCACGAATTCACCCCTCCACTTT CASSLGLSGTNSPLHF
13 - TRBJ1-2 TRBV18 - TGTGCCAGCTCACCGAAAGAGAACTATGGCTACACCTTC CASSPKENYGYTF
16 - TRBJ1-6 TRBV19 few TGTGCCAGTACTCGCTCAGGGGTGTCCTATAATTCACCCCTCCACTTT CASTRSGVSYNSPLHF
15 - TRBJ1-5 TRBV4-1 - TGCGCCAGCAGCCAAGATGGCGCGGGGAAGGCGCCCCAGCATTTT CASSQDGAGKAPQHF
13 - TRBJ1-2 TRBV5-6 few TGTGCCAGCAGCTTGGACAGGAACTATGGCTACACCTTC CASSLDRNYGYTF
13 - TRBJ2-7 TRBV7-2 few TGTGCCAGCAGCTCGACCTACTCCTACGAGCAGTACTTC CASSSTYSYEQYF
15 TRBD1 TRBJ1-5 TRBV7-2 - TGTGCCAGCAGACCTACAGGGGGCGCGAATCAGCCCCAGCATTTT CASRPTGGANQPQHF
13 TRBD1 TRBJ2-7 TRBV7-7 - TGTGCCAGCAGCTCCGGACAGGGTAACGAGCAGTACTTC CASSSGQGNEQYF
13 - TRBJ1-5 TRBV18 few TGTGCCAGCACAACAGGGTTGGATGAGCCCCAGCATTTC CASTTGLDEPQHF
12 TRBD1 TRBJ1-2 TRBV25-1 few TGTGCCAGCAGGGGACAGGGGAATGGCTACACCTTC CASRGQGNGYTF
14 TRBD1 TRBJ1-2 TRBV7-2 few TGTGCCAGCAGCGATCGACAGGGGGACTATGGCTACACCTTC CASSDRQGDYGYTF
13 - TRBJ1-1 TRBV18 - TGTGCCAGCTCACCGTATTTGAGCACTGAAGCTTTCTTT CASSPYLSTEAFF
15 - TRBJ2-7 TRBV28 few TGTGCCAGCAGCCCCGGACCGCTGATAACCTACGAGCAGTACTTC CASSPGPLITYEQYF
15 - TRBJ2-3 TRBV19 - TGTGCCAGTAGTATAGGACACGGAGCCACAGATACGCAGTATTTT CASSIGHGATDTQYF
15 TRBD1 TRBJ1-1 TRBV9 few TGTGCCAGCAGCGCAGGACAGGGAACTAGCACTGAAGCTTTCTTT CASSAGQGTSTEAFF
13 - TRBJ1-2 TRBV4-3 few TGCGCCAGCAGCGATAACGTGGGCTATGGCTACACCTTC CASSDNVGYGYTF
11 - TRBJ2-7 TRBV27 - TGTGCCAGCGTAAGGGGTGGAGAGCAGTACTTC CASVRGGEQYF
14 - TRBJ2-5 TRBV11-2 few TGTGCCAGCAGCTGGGACGGGCACCAAGAGACCCAGTACTTC CASSWDGHQETQYF
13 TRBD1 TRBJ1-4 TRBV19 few TGTGCCAGTTCCGGACAGGGATACGAAAAACTGTTTTTT CASSGQGYEKLFF
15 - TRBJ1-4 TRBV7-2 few TGTGCCAGCAGCTTAACGTCCGGGCGTAGCGAAAAACTGTTTTTT CASSLTSGRSEKLFF
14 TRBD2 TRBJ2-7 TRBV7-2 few TGTGCCAGCAGCCTGCTAGCGGGGGGGCGGGAGCAGTACTTC CASSLLAGGREQYF
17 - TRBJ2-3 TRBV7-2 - TGTGCCAGCAGCCCGTTAAGCTGGGGGAGAAGCACAGATACGCAGTATTTT CASSPLSWGRSTDTQYF
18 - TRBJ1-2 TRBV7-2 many TGTGCCAGCAGCTTAGTGGACAGTTCCCCCTTAGCTAACTATGGCTACACCTTC CASSLVDSSPLANYGYTF
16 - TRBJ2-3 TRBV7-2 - TGTGCCAGCAGCAACACAGGGACTCATAGCACAGATACGCAGTATTTT CASSNTGTHSTDTQYF
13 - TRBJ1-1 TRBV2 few TGTGCCAGCAGTATAAGACAGGACACTGAAGCTTTCTTT CASSIRQDTEAFF
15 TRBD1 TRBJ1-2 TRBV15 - TGTGCCACCAGCAATTCCGGGACAGGGGGCTTTGGCTACACCTTC CATSNSGTGGFGYTF